This T cell receptor beta chain comes out of a study of blood T cell repertoires in COVID-19. Overall study: The United States, Italy and Spain were the sources of the acute and convalescent COVID-19 samples.

This clone was seen a single time. Germline lookup yields CDR1 GTSNPN and CDR2 SVGIG (reference sequence). The CDR3 is made up of 15 amino acids. Trimming removed 6 bases from V and 5 bases from J; junction bases left unmatched: 10. Repertoires were generated with immunoSEQ multiplex PCR, while TCRdb's copy carries only in-frame clones and drops some. This repertoire shows around 100,000 clones, 86% found once; its top ten account for roughly 4%. Sequenced sample: peripheral blood. The source is a man aged 35-49 years with acute or convalescent COVID-19. The chain couples TRBV30 to TRBJ1-4; 9 nucleotides align to TRBD1. CDR3 sequence: CACIQQGAFNEKLFF. The CDR3 DNA reads TGTGCCTGCATTCAACAGGGGGCCTTCAATGAAAAACTGTTTTTT. Based on the CDR3 plus reference TRBV30 and TRBJ1-4, the full variable domain is SQTIHQWPATLVQPVGSPLSLECTVEGTSNPNLYWYRQAAGRGLQLLFYSVGIGQISSEVPQNLSASRPQDRQFILSSKKLLLSDSGFYLCACIQQGAFNEKLFFGSGTQLSVL.